The 7 T cell receptor beta chains below come from one sample, sequenced in a study of graft-versus-host responses after intestinal transplantation. No antigens are known for them. The data were produced by immunoSEQ multiplex PCR, yet TCRdb's version contains in-frame clones alone and is incomplete. The repertoire holds over 55,000 clones, with 80% to 95% as singletons. Sequencing used unstimulated CD8+ T cells sorted from spleen or lymph node cells, obtained before intestinal transplant. These receptors originate from a human donor who received an intestinal transplant.

The V gene is TRBV7-2, the J gene TRBJ1-2; TRBD1 is a possible D gene (5 bases). V was cut by 4 bases and J by 9 bases, with 15 bases left in between. There are 13 residues in the CDR3. In germline, CDR1 is SGHTA, CDR2 FQGNSA. The CDR3: CASSSLLGGSYTF. CDR3 sequence (DNA): TGTGCCAGCAGCTCCTTATTGGGGGGTAGCTACACCTTC.

The genes are TRBV11-2 and TRBJ2-7; the D gene is possibly TRBD2 (6 bases). The V end was cut by 5 bases, the J end by 1 base, with 9 bases between. Germline assignment: CDR1 SGHAT and CDR2 FQNNGV. This CDR3 is 13 amino acids long. CDR3 in DNA: TGTGCCAGCAGCCAGGAGGGGTCCTACGAGCAGTACTTC. This codes for CASSQEGSYEQYF.

The CDR3 here is CASSLDRDLAQGTF. As DNA, the CDR3 is TGTGCCAGCAGTCTGGACAGGGACCTCGCCCAGGGGACCTTC. The chain carries TRBV7-9 and TRBJ1-2; 8 positions agree with TRBD1. The CDR3 is 14 amino acids. Germline V gene data show CDR1 as SEHNR and CDR2 as FQNEAQ (reference sequence). The ends lost 6 bases at V and 14 bases at J; junction bases unmatched: 17.

V and J are TRBV5-1 and TRBJ2-5; a weak D match, TRBD2 (6 bases). The germline CDR1 and CDR2 sequences are SGHRS and YFSETQ. The CDR3 is 15 amino acids. V lost 4 bases and J 2 bases, leaving 15 bases between the germline ends. CDR3 sequence (DNA): TGCGCCAGCAGCCTCATCCCCCGGGGGCAAGAGACCCAGTACTTC. Its protein is CASSLIPRGQETQYF.

This clone was picked up a small number of times. The CDR3 loop reads CASRATEDYNSPLHF. CDR3 in DNA: TGTGCCAGCAGGGCGACAGAGGATTATAATTCACCCCTCCACTTT. The chain combines TRBV6-5 with TRBJ1-6, with D maybe TRBD1 (5 bases). The CDR3 spans 15 residues. Trimming stripped 6 bases from V and 4 bases from J, with 13 bases between. In germline, CDR1 is MNHEY, CDR2 SVGAGI.

The genes are TRBV9 and TRBJ2-2; 9 bases line up with TRBD2. The CDR3 length is 15 residues. The germline CDR1 and CDR2 sequences are SGDLS and YYNGEE. After removal of 0 bases from V and 4 bases from J, the junction contained 1 base not matched to a gene. Here the CDR3 reads CASSVGGGATGELFF. CDR3 nucleotides: TGTGCCAGCAGCGTAGGCGGGGGGGCCACCGGGGAGCTGTTTTTT.

This clone has more than one count but fewer than ten. The chain combines TRBV19 with TRBJ1-1; 7 bases agree with TRBD1. CDR1 is LNHDA, CDR2 SQIVND, per germline (reference sequence). The CDR3 consists of 15 residues. With 7 bases clipped from V and 1 base from J, the junction kept 9 bases outside the gene matches. This CDR3 is CASMGRQGQNTEAFF. The DNA for the CDR3 is TGTGCCAGTATGGGGCGACAGGGCCAGAACACTGAAGCTTTCTTT.